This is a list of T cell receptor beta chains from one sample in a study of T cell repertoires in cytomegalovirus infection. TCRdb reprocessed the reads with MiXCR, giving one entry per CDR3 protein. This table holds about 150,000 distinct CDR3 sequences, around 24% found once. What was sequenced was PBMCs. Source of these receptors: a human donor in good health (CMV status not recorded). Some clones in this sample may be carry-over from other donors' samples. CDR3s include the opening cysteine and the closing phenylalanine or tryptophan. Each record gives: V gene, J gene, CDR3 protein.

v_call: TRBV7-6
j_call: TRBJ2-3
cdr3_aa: CASSLGGPPDTQYF

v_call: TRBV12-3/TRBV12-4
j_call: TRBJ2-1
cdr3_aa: CASSGGVFYNEQFF

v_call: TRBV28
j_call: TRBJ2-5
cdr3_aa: CASSFFREAQETQYF

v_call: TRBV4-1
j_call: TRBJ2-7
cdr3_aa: CASSQEEYGGGASYEQYF

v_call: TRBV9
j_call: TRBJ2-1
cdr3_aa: CASSSLAGSSYNEQFF

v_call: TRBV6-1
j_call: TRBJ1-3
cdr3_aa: CASSTQGVMSGNTIYF

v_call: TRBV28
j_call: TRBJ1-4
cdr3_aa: CASSTSGGSTNEKLFF

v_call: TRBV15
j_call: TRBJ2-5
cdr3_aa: CATSSPGGAGFVKTQYF

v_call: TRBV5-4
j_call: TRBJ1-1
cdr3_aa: CASSLKGLGTEAFF

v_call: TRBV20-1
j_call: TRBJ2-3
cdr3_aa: CSARGDSDTQYF

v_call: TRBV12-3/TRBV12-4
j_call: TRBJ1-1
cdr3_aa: CASSLGGHLEAFF

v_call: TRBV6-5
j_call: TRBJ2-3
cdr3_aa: CASSYGGADTQYF

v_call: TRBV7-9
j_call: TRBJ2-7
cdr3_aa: CASSLGLVYEQYF

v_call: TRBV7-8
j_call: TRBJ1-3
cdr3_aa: CASSPGTGNTIYF

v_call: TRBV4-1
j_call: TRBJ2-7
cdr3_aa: CASSGTGTGRLEQYF

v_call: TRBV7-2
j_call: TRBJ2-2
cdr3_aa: CASRRGDTGELFF

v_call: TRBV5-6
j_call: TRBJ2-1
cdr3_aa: CASSLTFDEQFF

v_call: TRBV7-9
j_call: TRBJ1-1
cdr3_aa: CASSLGTGVNTEAFF

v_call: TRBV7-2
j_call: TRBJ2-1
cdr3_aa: CASSSTGLANNEQFF

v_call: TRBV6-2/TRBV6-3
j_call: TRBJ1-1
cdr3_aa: CASSLTNTEAFF

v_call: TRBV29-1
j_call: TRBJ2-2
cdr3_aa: CSVEGSNTGELFF

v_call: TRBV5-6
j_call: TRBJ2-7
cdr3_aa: CASSSRRRGRRNEQYF

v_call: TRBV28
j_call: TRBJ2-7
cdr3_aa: CASSLSGLPDYEQYF

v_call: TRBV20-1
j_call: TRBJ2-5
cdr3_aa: CSARVGTSGRETQYF

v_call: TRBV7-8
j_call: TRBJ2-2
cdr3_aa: CASSLRSGVNTGELFF

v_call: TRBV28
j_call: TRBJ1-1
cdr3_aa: CASSSPRTGTNTEAFF